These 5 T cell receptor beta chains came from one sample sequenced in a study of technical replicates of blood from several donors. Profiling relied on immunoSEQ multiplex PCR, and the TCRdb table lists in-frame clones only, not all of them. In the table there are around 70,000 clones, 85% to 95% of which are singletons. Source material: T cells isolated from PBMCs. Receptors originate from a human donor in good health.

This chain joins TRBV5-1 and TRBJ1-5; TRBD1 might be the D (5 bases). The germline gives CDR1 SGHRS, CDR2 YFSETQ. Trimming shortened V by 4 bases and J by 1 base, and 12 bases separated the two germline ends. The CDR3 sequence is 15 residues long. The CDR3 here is CASSVGGLSNQPQHF. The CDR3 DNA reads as TGCGCCAGCAGCGTTGGGGGACTGAGCAATCAGCCCCAGCATTTT. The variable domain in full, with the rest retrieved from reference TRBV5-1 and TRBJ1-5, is KAGVTQTPRYLIKTRGQQVTLSCSPISGHRSVSWYQQTPGQGLQFLFEYFSETQRNKGNFPGRFSGRQFSNSRSEMNVSTLELGDSALYLCASSVGGLSNQPQHFGDGTRLSIL.

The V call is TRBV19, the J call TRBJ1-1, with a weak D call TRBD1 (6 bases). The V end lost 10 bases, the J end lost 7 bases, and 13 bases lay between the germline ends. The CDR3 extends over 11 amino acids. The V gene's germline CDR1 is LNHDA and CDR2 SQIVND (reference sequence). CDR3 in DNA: TGTGCCACAGGACAGACGGGTGAAGCTTTCTTT. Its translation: CATGQTGEAFF.

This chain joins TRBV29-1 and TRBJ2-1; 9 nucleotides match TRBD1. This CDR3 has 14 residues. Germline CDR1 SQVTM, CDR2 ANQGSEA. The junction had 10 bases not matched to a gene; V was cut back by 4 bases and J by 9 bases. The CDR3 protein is CSVGAPGQGVEQFF. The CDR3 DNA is TGCAGCGTTGGAGCCCCGGGACAGGGTGTTGAGCAGTTCTTC.

For the CDR3, the DNA is TGTGCCAGTTCTTCCGGGGGGAGTGCCTACGAGCAGTACTTC. It yields the protein CASSSGGSAYEQYF. V and J are TRBV28 and TRBJ2-7; 7 bases align to TRBD2. Per germline, CDR1 MDHEN and CDR2 SYDVKM. CDR3 length equals 14 residues. The J segment lost 2 bases and the V segment lost 9 bases, leaving 10 bases of the junction unmatched.

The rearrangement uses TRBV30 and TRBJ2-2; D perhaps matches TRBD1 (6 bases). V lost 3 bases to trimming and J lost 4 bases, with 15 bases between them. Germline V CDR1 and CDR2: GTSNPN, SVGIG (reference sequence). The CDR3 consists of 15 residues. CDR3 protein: CAWRPRTALTGELFF. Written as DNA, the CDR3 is TGTGCCTGGAGGCCCCGGACAGCCCTCACCGGGGAGCTGTTTTTT.